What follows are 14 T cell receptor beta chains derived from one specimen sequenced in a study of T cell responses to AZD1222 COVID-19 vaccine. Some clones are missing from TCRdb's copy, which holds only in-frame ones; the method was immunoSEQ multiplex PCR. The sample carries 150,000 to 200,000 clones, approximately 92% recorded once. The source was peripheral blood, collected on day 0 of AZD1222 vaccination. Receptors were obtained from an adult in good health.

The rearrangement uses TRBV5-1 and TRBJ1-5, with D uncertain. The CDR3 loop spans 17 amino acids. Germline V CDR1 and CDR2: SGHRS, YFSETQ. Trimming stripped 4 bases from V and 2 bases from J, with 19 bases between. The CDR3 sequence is CASSPTPKGYGNQPQHF. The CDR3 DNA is TGCGCCAGCAGCCCAACGCCTAAGGGATACGGCAATCAGCCCCAGCATTTT.

The CDR3 sequence: CASSQDLQGYIPYGYTF. The CDR3 coding sequence is TGTGCCAGCAGCCAAGATCTCCAGGGCTACATCCCCTATGGCTACACCTTC. V gene TRBV3-1 (or the pseudogene TRBV3-2) combines with J gene TRBJ1-2; weak D call: TRBD1 (5 bases). The germline V gene encodes CDR1 LGHDT and CDR2 YNNKEL (reference sequence). This CDR3 region has 17 residues. V lost 0 bases and J lost 4, with 18 bases in between.

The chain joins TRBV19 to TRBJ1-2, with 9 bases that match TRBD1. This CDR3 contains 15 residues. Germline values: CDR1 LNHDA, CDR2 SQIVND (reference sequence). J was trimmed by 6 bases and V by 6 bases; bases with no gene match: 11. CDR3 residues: CASSRSAGTGHGYTF. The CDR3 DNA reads TGTGCCAGTAGCCGTTCAGCGGGGACAGGGCATGGCTACACCTTC.

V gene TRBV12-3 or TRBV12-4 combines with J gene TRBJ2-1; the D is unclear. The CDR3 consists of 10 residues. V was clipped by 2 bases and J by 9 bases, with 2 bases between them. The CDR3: CASSLIEQFF. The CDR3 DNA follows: TGTGCCAGCAGTTTAATTGAGCAGTTCTTC.

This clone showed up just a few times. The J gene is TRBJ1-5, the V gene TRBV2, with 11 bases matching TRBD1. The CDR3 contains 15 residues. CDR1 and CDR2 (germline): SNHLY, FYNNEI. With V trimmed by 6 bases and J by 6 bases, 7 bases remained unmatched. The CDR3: CASSDRTGGGQPQHF. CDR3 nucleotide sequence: TGTGCCAGCAGCGATCGGACAGGGGGCGGTCAGCCCCAGCATTTT.

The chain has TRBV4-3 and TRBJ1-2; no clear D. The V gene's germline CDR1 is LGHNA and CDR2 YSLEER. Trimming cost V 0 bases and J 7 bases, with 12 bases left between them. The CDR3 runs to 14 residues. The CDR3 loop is CASSQDLSPGGYTF. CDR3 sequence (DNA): TGCGCCAGCAGCCAAGACCTCTCTCCCGGTGGCTACACCTTC.

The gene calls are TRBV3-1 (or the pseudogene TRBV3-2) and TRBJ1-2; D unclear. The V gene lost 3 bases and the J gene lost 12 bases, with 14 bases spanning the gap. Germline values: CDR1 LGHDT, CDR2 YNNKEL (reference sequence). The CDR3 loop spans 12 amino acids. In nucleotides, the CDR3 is TGTGCCAGCAGCCACCGACGGGAACAGAACACCTTC. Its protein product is CASSHRREQNTF.

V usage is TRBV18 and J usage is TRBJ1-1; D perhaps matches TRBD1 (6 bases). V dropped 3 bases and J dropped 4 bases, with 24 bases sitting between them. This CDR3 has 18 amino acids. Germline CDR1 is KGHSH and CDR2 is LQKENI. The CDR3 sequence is CASSPLLVQGGVSTEAFF. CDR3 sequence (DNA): TGTGCCAGCTCACCTTTACTGGTACAGGGAGGCGTAAGCACTGAAGCTTTCTTT.

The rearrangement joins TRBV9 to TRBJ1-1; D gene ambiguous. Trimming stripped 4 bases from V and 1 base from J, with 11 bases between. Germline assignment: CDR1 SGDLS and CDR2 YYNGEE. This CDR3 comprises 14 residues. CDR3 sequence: CASSPREQNTEAFF. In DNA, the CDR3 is TGTGCCAGCAGCCCCCGGGAGCAGAACACTGAAGCTTTCTTT. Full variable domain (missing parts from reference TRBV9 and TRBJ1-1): DSGVTQTPKHLITATGQRVTLRCSPRSGDLSVYWYQQSLDQGLQFLIQYYNGEERAKGNILERFSAQQFPDLHSELNLSSLELGDSALYFCASSPREQNTEAFFGQGTRLTVV.

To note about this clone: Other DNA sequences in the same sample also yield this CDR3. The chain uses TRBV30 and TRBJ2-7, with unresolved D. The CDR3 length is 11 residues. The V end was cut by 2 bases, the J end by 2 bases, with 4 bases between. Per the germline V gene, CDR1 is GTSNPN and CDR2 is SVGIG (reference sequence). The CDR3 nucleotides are TGTGCCTGGAGTAGGGCCTACGAGCAGTACTTC. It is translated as CAWSRAYEQYF.

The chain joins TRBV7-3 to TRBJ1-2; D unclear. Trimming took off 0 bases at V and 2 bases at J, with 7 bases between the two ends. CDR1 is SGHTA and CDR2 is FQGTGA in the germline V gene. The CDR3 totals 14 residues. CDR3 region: CASSLTTGNYGYTF. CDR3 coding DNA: TGTGCCAGCAGCTTAACGACGGGGAACTATGGCTACACCTTC.

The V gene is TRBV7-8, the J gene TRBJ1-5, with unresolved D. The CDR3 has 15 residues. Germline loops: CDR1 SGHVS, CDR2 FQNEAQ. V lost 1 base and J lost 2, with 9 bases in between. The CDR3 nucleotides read TGTGCCAGCAGCTTAGGACCATCGGGCAATCAGCCCCAGCATTTT. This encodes CASSLGPSGNQPQHF.

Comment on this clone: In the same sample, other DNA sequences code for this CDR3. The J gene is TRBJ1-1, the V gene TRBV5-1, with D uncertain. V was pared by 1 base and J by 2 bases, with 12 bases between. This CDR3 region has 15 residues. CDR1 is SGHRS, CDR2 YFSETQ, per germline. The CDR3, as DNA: TGCGCCAGCAGCTTGACCGGCAGCCTCAACACTGAAGCTTTCTTT. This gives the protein CASSLTGSLNTEAFF.

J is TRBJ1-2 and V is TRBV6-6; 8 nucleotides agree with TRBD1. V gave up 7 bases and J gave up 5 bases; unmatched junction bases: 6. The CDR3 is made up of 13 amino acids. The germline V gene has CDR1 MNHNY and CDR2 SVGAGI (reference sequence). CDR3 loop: CASKDREEYGYTF. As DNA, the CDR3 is TGTGCCAGCAAGGACAGGGAAGAATATGGCTACACCTTC.